This entry describes one T cell receptor beta chain. This entry comes from a study of TIL therapy for anti-PD-1-resistant metastatic lung cancer. This CDR3 is 17 amino acids long. The V end lost 1 base, the J end lost 10 bases, and 22 bases lay between the germline ends. Germline loops: CDR1 SGHDN, CDR2 FVKESK. The time point: pre-treatment sample, taken before nivolumab and TIL therapy. Enrollment ran from October 2017 to early 2020. This was the immunoSEQ v3 assay. TCRdb's copy holds only in-frame clones and misses some; the assay was immunoSEQ multiplex PCR. The data hold 20,000 to 25,000 clones, with around three quarters observed a single time.

The TCR was taken from a person between 25 and 80 years old with non-small cell lung cancer. V usage is TRBV14 and J usage is TRBJ1-4, with a tentative D call TRBD1 (5 bases). The sequencing used blood, collected at baseline. CDR3 loop: CASSQGSTGPRGGKLFF. As DNA, the CDR3 is TGTGCCAGCAGCCAAGGATCTACGGGGCCACGGGGAGGAAAACTGTTTTTT.